A selection of T cell receptor beta chains follows, all from one sample in a study of T cell repertoires in cytomegalovirus infection. A single record per CDR3 protein comes from TCRdb applying MiXCR to the reads. Among 60,000 to 85,000 distinct CDR3 sequences listed, 22% were seen once. The antigens these receptors bind are not known. The sequenced sample was PBMCs, sequenced either directly or after in vitro stimulation (not recorded which). The receptors derive from a human donor in good health (CMV status not recorded). Some clones in this sample may be carry-over from other donors' samples. Both conserved end residues are part of each CDR3. Fields, in order: V gene, clone size, D gene, J gene, CDR3 DNA, CDR3 protein. The D gene is left open where the match is weak. Clone size is stated in some rows and not others, as once, few, many or a class when expanded.

V gene: TRBV2; clone size: few; D gene: -; J gene: TRBJ2-2; CDR3 DNA: TGTGCCAGCACCGAAAGTAGGACACCGAACACCGGGGAGCTGTTTTTT; CDR3 protein: CASTESRTPNTGELFF
V gene: TRBV20-1; clone size: few; D gene: -; J gene: TRBJ1-1; CDR3 DNA: TGCAGTGCTAGTGGCAGTTTGAACACTGAAGCTTTCTTT; CDR3 protein: CSASGSLNTEAFF
V gene: TRBV20-1; clone size: few; D gene: -; J gene: TRBJ2-5; CDR3 DNA: TGCAGTGCTAGAGGGTCGGCGACCCAGTACTTC; CDR3 protein: CSARGSATQYF
V gene: TRBV6-6; clone size: few; D gene: -; J gene: TRBJ2-6; CDR3 DNA: TGTGCCAGCAGTTACTTCCGCCTCTCTGGGGCCAACGTCCTGACTTTC; CDR3 protein: CASSYFRLSGANVLTF
V gene: TRBV23-1; clone size: once; D gene: TRBD1; J gene: TRBJ2-1; CDR3 DNA: TGCGCCAGCAGTCAATCCTCCGGACAGGGGTGCGACAATGAGCAGTTCTTC; CDR3 protein: CASSQSSGQGCDNEQFF
V gene: TRBV20-1; clone size: -; D gene: TRBD2; J gene: TRBJ2-2; CDR3 DNA: TGCAGTGCTAGGACGAGAGCGGGAGGGCGTCACACCGGGGAGCTGTTTTTT; CDR3 protein: CSARTRAGGRHTGELFF
V gene: TRBV15; clone size: few; D gene: -; J gene: TRBJ2-1; CDR3 DNA: TGTGCCACCAGCAGAGCCACAGGGCCCTACAATGAGCAGTTCTTC; CDR3 protein: CATSRATGPYNEQFF
V gene: TRBV19; clone size: -; D gene: -; J gene: TRBJ1-1; CDR3 DNA: TGTGCCAGTAGTCGGGGACAGAACACTGAAGCTTTCTTT; CDR3 protein: CASSRGQNTEAFF
V gene: TRBV28; clone size: many; D gene: -; J gene: TRBJ1-3; CDR3 DNA: TGTGCCAGCAGACCGCATCCCGCCCCCTCTGGAAACACCATATATTTT; CDR3 protein: CASRPHPAPSGNTIYF
V gene: TRBV6-5; clone size: -; D gene: TRBD2; J gene: TRBJ2-6; CDR3 DNA: TGTGCCAGCAAGCGGGGAACCGGGGCCAACGTCCTGACTTTC; CDR3 protein: CASKRGTGANVLTF
V gene: TRBV20-1; clone size: few; D gene: TRBD1; J gene: TRBJ1-2; CDR3 DNA: TGCAGTGTGGGGGGGCAGGGGGTCAATGGCTACACCTTC; CDR3 protein: CSVGGQGVNGYTF
V gene: TRBV12-5; clone size: few; D gene: TRBD2; J gene: TRBJ2-1; CDR3 DNA: TGTGCTAGTGAAACTAGCGGCTGGAGCTCCTACAATGAGCAGTTCTTC; CDR3 protein: CASETSGWSSYNEQFF
V gene: TRBV7-2; clone size: few; D gene: -; J gene: TRBJ1-1; CDR3 DNA: TGTGCCAGCAGCTTGGGGTTGGGGGCAAACACTGAAGCTTTCTTT; CDR3 protein: CASSLGLGANTEAFF
V gene: TRBV7-2; clone size: few; D gene: -; J gene: TRBJ2-1; CDR3 DNA: TGTGCCAGCAGCTTAGCTCAGGGGGGCGGGTCCTACAATGAGCAGTTCTTC; CDR3 protein: CASSLAQGGGSYNEQFF
V gene: TRBV12-3/TRBV12-4; clone size: few; D gene: TRBD2; J gene: TRBJ2-7; CDR3 DNA: TGTGCCAGCAGTTTAACCCTAGCGGGAGGAGGGACCTACGAGCAGTACTTC; CDR3 protein: CASSLTLAGGGTYEQYF
V gene: TRBV12-3/TRBV12-4; clone size: many; D gene: -; J gene: TRBJ1-5; CDR3 DNA: TGTGCCAGCAGTACAGGGTCAAGACGGGATAGCAATCAGCCCCAGCATTTT; CDR3 protein: CASSTGSRRDSNQPQHF
V gene: TRBV6-6; clone size: -; D gene: -; J gene: TRBJ1-5; CDR3 DNA: TGTGCCAGCAACGTAGCGGGCAATCAGCCCCAGCATTTT; CDR3 protein: CASNVAGNQPQHF
V gene: TRBV18; clone size: few; D gene: -; J gene: TRBJ2-2; CDR3 DNA: TGTGCCAGCTCACCATTTGGGGCAGGAAACACCGGGGAGCTGTTTTTT; CDR3 protein: CASSPFGAGNTGELFF
V gene: TRBV5-1; clone size: few; D gene: TRBD2; J gene: TRBJ2-7; CDR3 DNA: TGCGCCAGCAGCCACACTAGCGGGACCTTCTACGAGCAGTACTTC; CDR3 protein: CASSHTSGTFYEQYF
V gene: TRBV5-4; clone size: many; D gene: -; J gene: TRBJ2-2; CDR3 DNA: TGTGCCATGACGAGGGGGTTCGGCACCGGGGAGCTGTTTTTT; CDR3 protein: CAMTRGFGTGELFF
V gene: TRBV7-8; clone size: many; D gene: TRBD2; J gene: TRBJ2-1; CDR3 DNA: TGTGCCAGGACCCGTACATCACTAGCGGCAGACAATGAGCAGTTCTTC; CDR3 protein: CARTRTSLAADNEQFF
V gene: TRBV20-1; clone size: -; D gene: TRBD1; J gene: TRBJ1-2; CDR3 DNA: TGCAGTGCTATTCGACAGGGGACCGCCTATGGCTACACCTTC; CDR3 protein: CSAIRQGTAYGYTF
V gene: TRBV7-2; clone size: many; D gene: -; J gene: TRBJ1-1; CDR3 DNA: TGTGCCAGCAGCTTAGGATCTATGAACACTGAAGCTTTCTTT; CDR3 protein: CASSLGSMNTEAFF
V gene: TRBV12-3/TRBV12-4; clone size: many; D gene: TRBD1; J gene: TRBJ1-1; CDR3 DNA: TGTGCCAGCACCCCAGGGACAGGGAGAATGAACACTGAAGCTTTCTTT; CDR3 protein: CASTPGTGRMNTEAFF
V gene: TRBV12-3/TRBV12-4; clone size: few; D gene: -; J gene: TRBJ2-1; CDR3 DNA: TGTGCCAGCAGTTACATTAGCGGCAACTACAATGAGCAGTTCTTC; CDR3 protein: CASSYISGNYNEQFF
V gene: TRBV7-9; clone size: many; D gene: -; J gene: TRBJ2-2; CDR3 DNA: TGTGCCAGCAGCTTCGGGTACACCGGGGAGCTGTTTTTT; CDR3 protein: CASSFGYTGELFF
V gene: TRBV7-6; clone size: many; D gene: TRBD2; J gene: TRBJ2-3; CDR3 DNA: TGTGCCAGCAGACCTCTGGCGGGAGGGCGTTTGGCAACAGATACGCAGTATTTT; CDR3 protein: CASRPLAGGRLATDTQYF